This TCR beta chain was documented in a study of cytomegalovirus exposure and HLA in healthy donors. Overall study results and limits: Presence/absence analysis assumed near-uniform sequencing depth across donors.

PCR used 60 Vbeta primers and 13 Jbeta primers. Sequencing used immunoSEQ multiplex PCR; TCRdb keeps in-frame clones, though not all of them. The data contain 100,000 or so clones, around three quarters of them singletons. Per germline, CDR1 SNHLY and CDR2 FYNNEI. Trimming removed 8 bases from V and 4 bases from J; junction bases left unmatched: 25. This CDR3 contains 21 residues. A word on this clone: Its antigen is currently unknown.

J is TRBJ2-2 and V is TRBV2; TRBD2 aligns across 10 bases. The sequenced sample was PBMCs. The sequence was obtained from a woman between 40 and 50 years old in good health and CMV-seropositive. CDR3 coding DNA: TGTGCCAGCGGCGTGCCCCCTTTTGGACTAGCGGATATCGAACTCACCGGGGAGCTGTTTTTT. Protein: CASGVPPFGLADIELTGELFF.